The clone carrying this TCR beta chain appeared a few times. The sample originates from a study of T cell repertoires in cytomegalovirus infection. TCRdb redid the calling of the reads with MiXCR, one entry per CDR3 protein. The table lists some 700,000 distinct CDR3 sequences, roughly a third of them singletons. The germline CDR1 and CDR2 sequences are SGHAT and FQDESV (reference sequence). With 3 bases removed from V and 2 bases from J, the gap between germline ends came to 15 bases. The CDR3 contains 16 residues. The rearrangement uses TRBV11-1 and TRBJ2-3; D possibly corresponds to TRBD1 (6 bases). Sequencing input: PBMCs. The TCR sequence derives from a human donor in good health (CMV status not recorded). Some clones in this sample may be carry-over from other donors' samples. In DNA form, the CDR3 reads TGTGCCAGCAGCTTTGGACAGACCCAAAACACAGATACGCAGTATTTT. Residues: CASSFGQTQNTDTQYF.